The source of this T cell receptor (beta chain) is a study of shared clonotypes between healthy human individuals. To note about this clone: No antigen is known for it.

Sequenced by immunoSEQ multiplex PCR; TCRdb stores in-frame clones only, minus some. The sample has 2 million to 3 million clones, roughly 92% seen once. Study-wide points: Estimated richness values were generally larger in naive subsets than in memory subsets. Non-shared clonotypes showed lower generation probabilities than clonotypes common to all four donors. Among several donors, around 5% of naive CD4 clonotypes were found in common. Although depth was large, rarefaction showed that sequencing of the sorted subsets was incomplete.

The V gene's germline CDR1 is GTSNPN and CDR2 SVGIG (reference sequence). CDR3 size: 15 residues. Trimming pared 0 bases from V and 2 bases from J, leaving 13 bases between. This receptor was taken from a man aged 18-30 years in good health. The chain links TRBV30 to TRBJ1-2; no clear D. What was sequenced was naive CD4+ T cells sorted from blood. Subset in this sample: CD45RA+ positively selected. In DNA, the CDR3 is TGTGCCTGGAGTGTACACCGAGCGGCAAACTATGGCTACACCTTC. This translates into CAWSVHRAANYGYTF.